This T cell receptor beta chain was observed in a study of early T cells in non-severe SARS-CoV-2 infection. Study at large: Sequencing of unsorted whole blood was done on bulk RNA, leaving chains unpaired. Study-level results: Database matching using VDJdb favored anti-spike CD8 responses, with private and CD4 specificities left missing.

Points on this clonotype: Its antigen is not known.

Germline V gene data show CDR1 as SGHTA and CDR2 as FQGTGA. The CDR3 runs 17 residues. Trimming stripped 1 base from V and 2 bases from J, with 15 bases between. Individual cDNA molecules each received unique molecular identifiers attached to them. TCRdb ran MiXCR on the 5' RACE reads and lists one entry per CDR3 protein. The sample lists more than 70,000 distinct CDR3 sequences; 9% to 15% were seen once. The sequence was collected from an adult who was a healthcare worker with PCR-confirmed SARS-CoV-2 infection or an uninfected control (not recorded which). Sequenced material: whole blood. The V and J genes are TRBV7-3 and TRBJ2-1, with D maybe TRBD1 (6 bases). The CDR3 region is CASSLIGETGPYNEQFF. DNA of the CDR3: TGTGCCAGCAGCTTAATAGGGGAGACAGGACCCTACAATGAGCAGTTCTTC.